This is a list of T cell receptor beta chains from one sample in a study of T-cell reconstitution after alpha-beta-depleted transplantation in children. TCRdb fed the PCR reads into MiXCR, producing one record per CDR3 protein. The sample has under 450,000 distinct CDR3 sequences, 10% to 15% seen once. Sequenced material: PBMCs, taken from the stem cell graft. The source is a human donor who donated a stem cell graft to a child with Fanconi anemia. Both conserved end residues are trimmed from each CDR3.

>TRBJ1-1|TRBV12-3/TRBV12-4
ASTKRAVNTEAF
>TRBJ2-7|TRBV18
ASSPADRGEQY
>TRBJ1-5|TRBV6-2/TRBV6-3
ASSSEGGNQPQH
>TRBJ2-5|TRBV7-6
ASSFTGGGIGETQY
>TRBJ2-3|TRBV25-1
ASSVSGGTDTQY
>TRBJ2-7|TRBV5-1
ASSLDDTYEQY
>TRBJ2-7|TRBV5-1
ASSPGQPSYEQY
>TRBJ1-6|TRBV5-1
ASSLQPDNSPLH
>TRBJ1-5|TRBV6-2/TRBV6-3
ASSYQATLGQPQH
>TRBJ2-5|TRBV20-1
SASGQGGYQETQY
>TRBJ1-2|TRBV4-3
ASSPQPPGNYGYT
>TRBJ2-1|TRBV7-8
ASSQAGGPSYNEQF
>TRBJ1-5|TRBV12-3/TRBV12-4
ASSLAGQYQPQH
>TRBJ1-1|TRBV5-1
ASSSYRANMNTEAF
>TRBJ1-6|TRBV7-2
ASSFPHLNSPLH
>TRBJ1-2|TRBV29-1
SVEDLRDRAFNYGYT
>TRBJ1-5|TRBV12-3/TRBV12-4
ASSPPGNINQPQH
>TRBJ1-2|TRBV2
ASTRTGYYGYT
>TRBJ1-1|TRBV7-9
ASSPKTGGRRNTEAF
>TRBJ2-2|TRBV5-1
ASRLTGSGTGELF